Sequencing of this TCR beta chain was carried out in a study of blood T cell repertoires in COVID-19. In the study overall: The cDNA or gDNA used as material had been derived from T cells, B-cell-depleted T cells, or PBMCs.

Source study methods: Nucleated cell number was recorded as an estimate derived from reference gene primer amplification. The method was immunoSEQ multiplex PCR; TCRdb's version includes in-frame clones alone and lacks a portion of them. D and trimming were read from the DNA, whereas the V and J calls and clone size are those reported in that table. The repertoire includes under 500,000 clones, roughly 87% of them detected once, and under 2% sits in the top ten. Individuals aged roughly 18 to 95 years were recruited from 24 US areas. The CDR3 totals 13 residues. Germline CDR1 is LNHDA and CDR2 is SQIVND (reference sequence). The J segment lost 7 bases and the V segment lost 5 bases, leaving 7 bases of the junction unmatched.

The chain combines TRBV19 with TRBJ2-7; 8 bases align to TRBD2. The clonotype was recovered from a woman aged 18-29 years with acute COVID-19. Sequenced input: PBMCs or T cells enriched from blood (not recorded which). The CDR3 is CASSAGTRGEQYF. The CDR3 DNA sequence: TGTGCCAGTAGTGCCGGGACTAGAGGTGAGCAGTACTTC.